This TCR beta chain was retrieved from a study of blood T cell repertoires in COVID-19. Across the study: Acute-phase and convalescent COVID-19 samples originated in the United States, Italy and Spain. The cDNA or gDNA used as material had been derived from T cells, B-cell-depleted T cells, or PBMCs.

The study drew participants aged about 18 to 95 years from fewer than 30 US areas. Participants' reported clinical history set cohort assignment. The germline CDR1 and CDR2 sequences are MDHEN and SYDVKM. Trimming removed 7 bases at V and 1 base at J, with 35 bases between. The CDR3 length is 21 residues. Assay used: immunoSEQ multiplex PCR; TCRdb lists only in-frame clones, some missing. There are under 250,000 clones in the sample; 80% to 90% occur only once, and about 3.5% lies in the top ten. The TCR originated in a woman under 30 in a cohort exposed to, infected with or recovered from COVID-19 (not recorded which). The sequenced sample consisted of PBMCs or T cells enriched from blood (not recorded which). This sequence joins TRBV28 and TRBJ2-7; D may be TRBD2 (6 bases). As DNA, the CDR3 is TGTGCCAGCAATACGGCAGACTTCGGAGGGACGTCTTGGGGAGAGTCCTACGAGCAGTACTTC. Translation: CASNTADFGGTSWGESYEQYF.